The text below deals with one T cell receptor (beta chain). As yet, its antigen is unknown. Produced via immunoSEQ multiplex PCR; TCRdb's table is partial and in-frame only. The table shows 90,000 or so clones, with roughly 80% occurring only once. The data were taken from a study of graft-versus-host responses after intestinal transplantation. Study as a whole: Multivisceral, liver-intestinal, or isolated intestinal grafts were transplanted into recipients. The study gave all recipients anti-thymocyte globulin induction, then tacrolimus and steroids for three to four years.

This TCR was sampled from a human donor who received an intestinal transplant. This sample comprised unstimulated CD4+ T cells sorted from spleen or lymph node cells, obtained before intestinal transplant.

The CDR3 bases are TGTGCAAGTCGCCTCCCACAGGGTAGTTCACCCCTCCACTTT. It specifies CASRLPQGSSPLHF. The J gene is TRBJ1-6, the V gene TRBV12-2; TRBD1, the D gene given by the table, was not confirmed from the DNA. TRBV12-2 is designated a pseudogene. The CDR3 has 14 residues.